One and the same sample provided the 12 T cell receptor beta chains below, sequenced in a study of radiotherapy plus CTLA-4 blockade in lung cancer. This table comes from immunoSEQ multiplex PCR, and its TCRdb copy is limited to in-frame clones, with some not included. The data hold about 80,000 clones, with about 88% observed a single time. The sample here was peripheral blood, taken from a patient treated with radiotherapy plus ipilimumab. The source is a human donor with non-small cell lung cancer who had stable disease on radiotherapy plus ipilimumab.

The rearrangement joins TRBV28 to TRBJ2-7; D may match TRBD1 or TRBD2 (6 bases each). V was trimmed by 4 bases and J by 7 bases, leaving 20 bases between them. Germline lookup yields CDR1 MDHEN and CDR2 SYDVKM. There are 15 residues in the CDR3. The CDR3 DNA reads as TGTGCCAGCAGTTCTCCGTCTTCGGGGGCGCGAGAGCAGTACTTC. Residues: CASSSPSSGAREQYF.

The chain employs TRBV6-5 and TRBJ1-5, with 9 bases fitting TRBD1. The V gene's germline CDR1 is MNHEY and CDR2 SVGAGI. The CDR3 is 15 residues long. Germline trimming cut 5 bases from V and 2 bases from J; bases unmatched to any gene: 4. The chain's CDR3 is CASSTTGGGNQPQHF. CDR3 DNA: TGTGCCAGCAGTACGACAGGGGGGGGCAATCAGCCCCAGCATTTT.

In this sample, this clone turned up a few times. The chain links TRBV6-1 to TRBJ1-5, with D perhaps matching TRBD1 (5 bases). Trimming pared 5 bases from V and 5 bases from J, leaving 13 bases between. The CDR3 extends over 14 amino acids. Germline CDR1 reads MNHNS; CDR2 reads SASEGT. The DNA for the CDR3 is TGTGCCAGCAGTCGGACGGGGGGTTATCAGCCCCAGCATTTT. Translating it yields CASSRTGGYQPQHF.

This clone has only one observation. The chain uses TRBV10-2 and TRBJ1-1; D may be TRBD1 (5 bases). Germline CDR1 and CDR2: WSHSY and SAAADI. The CDR3 length is 15 residues. Trimming cost V 3 bases and J 0 bases, with 11 bases left between them. Written as DNA, the CDR3 is TGCGCCAGCAGTGAAAGGGGTCACTTGAACACTGAAGCTTTCTTT. Its translation: CASSERGHLNTEAFF.

The chain uses TRBV19 and TRBJ2-5, with TRBD2 matching 8 bases. The J call may not be correct, given that the DNA end is closer to TRBJ2-7. Germline V lookup: CDR1 LNHDA, CDR2 SQIVND (reference sequence). The length of the CDR3 is 16 residues. CDR3 protein: CASSRLAGSSSYEQYF. The CDR3 DNA reads TGTGCCAGTAGTCGCTTAGCGGGGAGTAGCTCCTACGAGCAGTACTTC.

The chain uses TRBV6-1 and TRBJ2-3, with no clear D. This CDR3 has 13 amino acids. The germline gives CDR1 MNHNS, CDR2 SASEGT. Trimming stripped 0 bases from V and 5 bases from J, with 6 bases between. CDR3 residues: CASSEAWVDTQYF. The CDR3 DNA follows: TGTGCCAGCAGTGAAGCGTGGGTAGATACGCAGTATTTT.

The DNA of the CDR3 is TGTGCCAGCAGCCAAGACGGCGGGGGGTCCCCCTACGAGCAGTACTTC. It yields the protein CASSQDGGGSPYEQYF. The V gene is TRBV4-2, the J gene TRBJ2-7, with 8 positions matching TRBD2. The CDR3 consists of 16 residues. The junction had 6 bases not matched to a gene; V was cut back by 0 bases and J by 2 bases. The germline V gene has CDR1 LGHNA and CDR2 YNFKEQ.

The V gene is TRBV6-4, the J gene TRBJ1-2; perhaps TRBD1 as D (5 bases). Trimming left V 2 bases short and J 2 bases short, with 9 bases between. The length of the CDR3 is 14 residues. Germline-derived CDR1 and CDR2 are MRHNA and SNTAGT. CDR3 DNA: TGTGCCAGCAGTGACGGGGGGACCAACTATGGCTACACCTTC. Its translation is CASSDGGTNYGYTF.

There are a few counts of this clone. The chain combines TRBV28 with TRBJ2-1; tentatively, D is TRBD1 or TRBD2 (5 bases each). V lost 3 bases and J 6 bases, leaving 9 bases between the germline ends. CDR1 and CDR2 from the germline V gene are MDHEN and SYDVKM. The CDR3 length is 13 residues. In DNA form, the CDR3 reads TGTGCCAGCAGTTTCGGGGCGCGCAATGAGCAGTTCTTC. This encodes CASSFGARNEQFF.

The CDR3 sequence: CASSIDGGQGAVGGSPLHF. The CDR3, as DNA: TGTGCCAGTAGTATAGATGGCGGACAGGGGGCCGTCGGTGGTTCACCCCTCCACTTT. The gene calls are TRBV19 and TRBJ1-6; 11 bases agree with TRBD1. V shed 0 bases and J 9 bases; nucleotides not matched to a gene: 13. The length of the CDR3 is 19 residues. Germline V gene data show CDR1 as LNHDA and CDR2 as SQIVND (reference sequence).

In its sample, this clone was seen once. The CDR3 DNA sequence: TGTGCCAGCAGCTTTTCAGGGGCCCCCTTTGAAGCTTTCTTT. Its protein product is CASSFSGAPFEAFF. V usage is TRBV11-2 and J usage is TRBJ1-1, with D possibly TRBD1 on 6 matching bases. In germline, CDR1 is SGHAT, CDR2 FQNNGV. Trimming cost V 3 bases and J 7 bases, with 15 bases left between them. This CDR3 comprises 14 residues.

In its sample, this clone was seen once. The J gene is TRBJ1-1, the V gene TRBV18, with D perhaps TRBD1 (5 bases). The V end was cut by 2 bases, the J end by 3 bases, with 7 bases between. The CDR3 contains 13 residues. In germline, CDR1 is KGHSH, CDR2 LQKENI. The CDR3 bases are TGTGCCAGCTCACCAGCCAGGGACACTGAAGCTTTCTTT. This sequence encodes CASSPARDTEAFF.